This T cell receptor beta chain derives from a study of somatic mutations in cytotoxic T cells in rheumatoid arthritis. Per the original data handling: Among patient CD8+ clones larger than 1%, matches to published virus-specific TCRB sequences were rare. TCRdb's copy holds only in-frame clones and misses some; the assay was immunoSEQ multiplex PCR. That table is the source of V, J and clone size, and D and trimming were worked out from the DNA. The sample has approximately 5,200 clones, about 82% seen once. Findings and limits, study-wide: Of the expanded CD8+ clones, the antigen targets were not known.

Trimming removed 8 bases from V and 0 bases from J, with 14 bases in between. The germline V gene has CDR1 SEHNR and CDR2 FQNEAQ (reference sequence). This CDR3 is 15 amino acids long. On this clone itself: Antigen unknown.

This TCR came from a woman between 50 and 59 years old with rheumatoid arthritis. Sequencing used CD8+ T cells sorted from blood. This rearrangement joins TRBV7-9 to TRBJ1-3; D is possibly TRBD1 (5 bases). Here the CDR3 reads CASDWRGSSGNTIYF. As DNA, the CDR3 is TGTGCCAGCGACTGGAGGGGCTCCTCTGGAAACACCATATATTTT. Filled out from reference TRBV7-9 and TRBJ1-3, the complete variable domain reads DTGVSQNPRHKITKRGQNVTFRCDPISEHNRLYWYRQTLGQGPEFLTYFQNEAQLEKSRLLSDRFSAERPKGSFSTLEIQRTEQGDSAMYLCASDWRGSSGNTIYFGEGSWLTVV.